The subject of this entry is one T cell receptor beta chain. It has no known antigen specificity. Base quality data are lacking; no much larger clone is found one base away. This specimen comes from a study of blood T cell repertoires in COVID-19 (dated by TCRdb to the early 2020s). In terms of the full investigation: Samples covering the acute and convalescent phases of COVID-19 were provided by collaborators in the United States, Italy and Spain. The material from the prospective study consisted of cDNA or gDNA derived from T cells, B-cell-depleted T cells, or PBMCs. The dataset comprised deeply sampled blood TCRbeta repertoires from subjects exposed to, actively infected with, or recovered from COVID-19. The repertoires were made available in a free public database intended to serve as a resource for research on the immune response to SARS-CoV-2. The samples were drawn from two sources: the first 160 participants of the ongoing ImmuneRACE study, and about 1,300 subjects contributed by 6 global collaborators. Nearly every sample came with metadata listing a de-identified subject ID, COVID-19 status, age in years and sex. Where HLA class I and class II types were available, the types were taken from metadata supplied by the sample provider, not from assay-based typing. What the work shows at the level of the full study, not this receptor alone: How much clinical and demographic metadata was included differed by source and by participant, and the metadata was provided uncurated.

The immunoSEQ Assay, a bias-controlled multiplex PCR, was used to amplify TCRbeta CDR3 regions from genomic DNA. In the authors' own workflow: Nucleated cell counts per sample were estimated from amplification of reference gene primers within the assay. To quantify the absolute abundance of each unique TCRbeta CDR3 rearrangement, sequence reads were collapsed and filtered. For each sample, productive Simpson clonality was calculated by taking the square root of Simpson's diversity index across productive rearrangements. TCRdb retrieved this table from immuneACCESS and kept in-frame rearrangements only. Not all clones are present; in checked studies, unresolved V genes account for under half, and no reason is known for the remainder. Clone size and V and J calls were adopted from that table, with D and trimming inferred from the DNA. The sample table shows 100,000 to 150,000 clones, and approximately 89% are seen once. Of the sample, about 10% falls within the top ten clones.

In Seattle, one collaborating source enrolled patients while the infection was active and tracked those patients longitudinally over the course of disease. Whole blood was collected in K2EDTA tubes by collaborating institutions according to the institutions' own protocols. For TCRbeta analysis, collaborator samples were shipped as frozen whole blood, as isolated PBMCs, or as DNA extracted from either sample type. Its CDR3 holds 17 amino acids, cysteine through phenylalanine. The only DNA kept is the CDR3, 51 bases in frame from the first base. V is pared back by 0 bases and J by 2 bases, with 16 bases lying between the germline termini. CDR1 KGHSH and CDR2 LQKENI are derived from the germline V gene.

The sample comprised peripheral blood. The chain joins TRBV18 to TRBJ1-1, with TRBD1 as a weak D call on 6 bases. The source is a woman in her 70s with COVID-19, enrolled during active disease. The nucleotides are TGTGCCAGCTCACCACCGGCCCCGGGGGGCCATAACACTGAAGCTTTCTTT. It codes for CASSPPAPGGHNTEAFF.